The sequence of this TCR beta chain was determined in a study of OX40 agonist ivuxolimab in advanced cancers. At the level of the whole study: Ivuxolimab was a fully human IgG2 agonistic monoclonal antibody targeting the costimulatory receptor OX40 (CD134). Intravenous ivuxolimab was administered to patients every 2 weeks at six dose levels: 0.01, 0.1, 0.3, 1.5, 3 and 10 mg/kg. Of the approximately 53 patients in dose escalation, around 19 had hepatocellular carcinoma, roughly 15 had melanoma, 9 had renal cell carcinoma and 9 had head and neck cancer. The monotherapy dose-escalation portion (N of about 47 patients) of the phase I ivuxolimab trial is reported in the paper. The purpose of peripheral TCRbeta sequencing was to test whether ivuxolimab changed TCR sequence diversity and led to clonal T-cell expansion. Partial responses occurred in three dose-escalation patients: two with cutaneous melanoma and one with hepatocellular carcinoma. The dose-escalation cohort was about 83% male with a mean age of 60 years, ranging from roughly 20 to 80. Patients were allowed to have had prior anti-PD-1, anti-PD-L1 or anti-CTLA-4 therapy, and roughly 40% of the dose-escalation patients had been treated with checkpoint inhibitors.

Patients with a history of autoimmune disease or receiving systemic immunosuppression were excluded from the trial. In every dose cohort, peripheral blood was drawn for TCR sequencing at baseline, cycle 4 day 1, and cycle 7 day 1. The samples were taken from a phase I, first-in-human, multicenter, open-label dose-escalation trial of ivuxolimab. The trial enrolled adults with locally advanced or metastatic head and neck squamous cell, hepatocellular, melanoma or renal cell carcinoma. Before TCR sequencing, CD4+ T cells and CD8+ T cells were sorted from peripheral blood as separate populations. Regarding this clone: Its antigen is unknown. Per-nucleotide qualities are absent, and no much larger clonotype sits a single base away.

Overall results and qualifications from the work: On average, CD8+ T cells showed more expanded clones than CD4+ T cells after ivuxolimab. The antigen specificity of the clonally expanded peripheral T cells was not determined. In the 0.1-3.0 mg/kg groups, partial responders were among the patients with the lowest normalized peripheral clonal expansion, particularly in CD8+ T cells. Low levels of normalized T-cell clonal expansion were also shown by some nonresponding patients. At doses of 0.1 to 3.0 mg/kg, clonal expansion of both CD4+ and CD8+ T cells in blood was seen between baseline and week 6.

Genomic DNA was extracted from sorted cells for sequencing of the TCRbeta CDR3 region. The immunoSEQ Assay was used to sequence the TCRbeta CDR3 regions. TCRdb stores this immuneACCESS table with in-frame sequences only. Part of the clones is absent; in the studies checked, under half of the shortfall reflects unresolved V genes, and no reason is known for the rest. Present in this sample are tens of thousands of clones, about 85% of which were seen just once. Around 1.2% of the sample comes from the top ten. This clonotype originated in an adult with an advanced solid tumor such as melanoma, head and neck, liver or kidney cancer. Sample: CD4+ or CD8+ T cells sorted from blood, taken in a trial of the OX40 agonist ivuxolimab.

The DNA reads TGTGCCAGCAGTCCCGGTCCTTCCTACGAGCAGTACTTC. The translation is CASSPGPSYEQYF. In this chain, TRBV6-5 is recombined with TRBJ2-7, with the D gene uncertain. From cysteine to phenylalanine, the CDR3 is 13 amino acids long. Only the CDR3 DNA stays, 39 bases, in frame from base 1. Taken from the germline V gene, the CDR1 and CDR2 loops are MNHEY and SVGAGI. Deletion took 5 bases off V and 1 base off J, with a span of 9 bases between the germline ends.